In its sample, the clone carrying this T cell receptor beta chain was seen a few times. In building TCR beta libraries, iRepertoire HTBI primers were used together with Arm-PCR of CDR3 regions. In TCRdb, the multiplex PCR reads were re-called with MiXCR into one record per CDR3 protein. The table includes 600,000 to 650,000 distinct CDR3 sequences, roughly 16% detected once. Trimming shortened V by 4 bases and J by 4 bases, and 19 bases separated the two germline ends. The CDR3 loop spans 15 amino acids. Germline V gene sequence: CDR1 GTSNPN, CDR2 SVGIG (reference sequence). Regarding time point: newly diagnosed GD, antithyroid drugs for less than 3 months. RNA extracted from PBMCs served as the sequencing template. The record originates from a study of regulatory T cells in long-lasting Graves disease. This sample was shared with a second study, whose subject was T cells in Graves' hyperthyroidism and ophthalmopathy.

The sample in question was peripheral blood mononuclear cells (PBMCs), obtained at new diagnosis, from a patient treated with antithyroid drugs. The chain joins TRBV30 to TRBJ1-1; D remains unclear. The receptor was isolated from a young woman with Graves disease. DNA for the CDR3: TGTGCCTGGACCTACCCCGGATGGTCTATCACTGAAGCTTTCTTT. Residues: CAWTYPGWSITEAFF.